Detailed here is one T cell receptor beta chain. With V trimmed by 2 bases and J by 4 bases, 4 bases remained unmatched. Germline-derived CDR1 and CDR2 are WNHNN and SYGVQD (reference sequence). The CDR3 sequence is 17 residues long. Naive CD8 cells lacked CD45RO and underwent positive selection for CCR7, leaving out terminally differentiated effector memory CD45RA+ cells. This sample was included in a study of shared clonotypes between healthy human individuals. Measured with immunoSEQ multiplex PCR; TCRdb has only the in-frame clones, and not every one. The sample includes hundreds of thousands of clones, around 90% seen only once; the top ten take roughly 22%.

This receptor was identified in a man in his thirties or forties in good health. V gene TRBV10-1 combines with J gene TRBJ2-2, with TRBD2 identical over 13 bases. The sample comprised naive CD8+ T cells sorted from blood. CDR3 loop: CASSEPGLAGVTGELFF. In DNA form, the CDR3 reads TGCGCCAGCAGTGAGCCTGGACTAGCGGGAGTCACCGGGGAGCTGTTTTTT.